The 8 T cell receptor beta chains listed next were all sequenced from one sample in a study of blood T cell repertoires in COVID-19. Using immunoSEQ multiplex PCR, the repertoire was profiled, and TCRdb retains in-frame clones only, with some absent. This sample carries 55,000 to 80,000 clones, roughly 89% of them seen once, and the ten largest clones take roughly 9.6%. Sequences were obtained from peripheral blood. These receptors all come from a man at least 80 years old with acute or convalescent COVID-19.

This sequence joins TRBV9 and TRBJ1-5; no clear D gene. V lost 0 bases, J lost 0 bases, and 4 bases lay in between. Germline CDR1 reads SGDLS; CDR2 reads YYNGEE. The CDR3 sequence is 14 residues long. The CDR3 is CASSVGVSNQPQHF. DNA of the CDR3: TGTGCCAGCAGCGTAGGAGTTAGCAATCAGCCCCAGCATTTT.

The chain employs TRBV6-6 and TRBJ1-2, with D unresolved. This CDR3 has 12 residues. With 5 bases removed from V and 7 bases from J, the gap between germline ends came to 11 bases. CDR1 is MNHNY and CDR2 is SVGAGI in the germline V gene (reference sequence). CDR3 nucleotides: TGTGCCAGCAGTCACATGGCCTCTGGCTACACCTTC. It codes for CASSHMASGYTF.

The chain combines TRBV19 with TRBJ1-5; 7 bases are shared with TRBD1. The CDR3 is 15 amino acids. V lost 6 bases and J lost 7; bases outside the gene matches: 12. Germline CDR1 is LNHDA and CDR2 is SQIVND (reference sequence). CDR3 region: CASSPIKGARQPQHF. The CDR3 DNA reads TGTGCCAGTAGCCCGATAAAGGGGGCAAGGCAGCCCCAGCATTTT.

V and J are TRBV5-1 and TRBJ1-4, with 8 bases lining up with TRBD1. Germline CDR1 and CDR2: SGHRS and YFSETQ. The ends lost 1 base at V and 1 base at J; junction bases unmatched: 3. CDR3 length: 16 residues. The CDR3 protein is CASSLPTGGTNEKLFF. DNA for the CDR3: TGCGCCAGCAGCTTGCCCACAGGGGGAACTAATGAAAAACTGTTTTTT.

V is TRBV5-1 and J is TRBJ2-1; 10 nucleotides align to TRBD2. The CDR3 has 14 amino acids. Germline CDR1 and CDR2: SGHRS and YFSETQ. V dropped 2 bases and J dropped 5; count of bases not matched to a gene: 1. This CDR3 is CASSFTSGNNEQFF. The CDR3 region has the DNA TGCGCCAGCAGCTTTACTAGCGGGAACAATGAGCAGTTCTTC.

The V gene is TRBV19, the J gene TRBJ2-5, with D hard to call. The V end was cut by 8 bases, the J end by 7 bases, with 11 bases between. Germline CDR1 is LNHDA and CDR2 is SQIVND (reference sequence). The CDR3 totals 11 residues. CDR3 residues: CASGLSSTQYF. The DNA for the CDR3 is TGTGCCAGTGGCCTTTCTTCGACCCAGTACTTC.

The chain joins TRBV7-8 to TRBJ2-6; D not certain. Trimming took off 5 bases at V and 2 bases at J, with 22 bases between the two ends. The CDR3 totals 19 residues. The germline gives CDR1 SGHVS, CDR2 FQNEAQ. The CDR3, as DNA: TGTGCCAGCAGCCCGATGGAGACTTACAAACGGCCTGGGGCCAACGTCCTGACTTTC. Its protein is CASSPMETYKRPGANVLTF. Drawing the rest from reference TRBV7-8 and TRBJ2-6, the complete variable domain is GAGVSQSPRYKVAKRGQDVALRCDPISGHVSLFWYQQALGQGPEFLTYFQNEAQLDKSGLPSDRFFAERPEGSVSTLKIQRTQQEDSAVYLCASSPMETYKRPGANVLTFGAGSRLTVL.

The rearrangement links TRBV19 to TRBJ2-2, with a tentative D call TRBD2 (6 bases). This CDR3 comprises 15 residues. The germline V gene has CDR1 LNHDA and CDR2 SQIVND (reference sequence). V dropped 3 bases and J dropped 2 bases, with 10 bases sitting between them. The CDR3: CASSIELANTGELFF. The CDR3 coding sequence is TGTGCCAGTAGTATTGAACTAGCTAACACCGGGGAGCTGTTTTTT.